The sequence of this T cell receptor (beta chain) was determined in a study of blood T cells in healthy people across ages. Study-level points and caveats: Strong correlation was found linking TCR beta diversity to naive T cell percentage. Compared with aged donors, long-lived donors showed fewer expanded clones, suggesting selection. Changes seen in expanded clonotypes were possibly confounded by donor CMV status left unknown. Observed TCR beta diversity per million T cells went down as age went up. This fall followed a roughly linear course with age.

The second PCR ran roughly 6 to 11 cycles with a sample-barcoded 5' primer and J-beta primers. Each CDR3 protein is one row after TCRdb ran MiXCR on the 5' RACE reads. This sample has approximately 850,000 distinct CDR3 sequences, with approximately 48% found just once. As concerns this clonotype: Its antigen is not identified.

This CDR3 has 12 residues. Between the trimmed V and J ends, which lost 7 bases and 4 bases, there was a span of 10 bases. Source material: blood. The J gene is TRBJ1-1, the V gene TRBV12-3 or TRBV12-4; D ambiguous. This receptor was taken from a man aged 55 to 70 in good health. The CDR3 protein is CASTRAGTEAFF. The CDR3 region has the DNA TGTGCCAGCACCCGGGCGGGCACTGAAGCTTTCTTT.